A single sample is the source of the 12 T cell receptor beta chains below, sequenced in a study of T cells after yellow fever vaccination. TCRdb reanalysed the 5' RACE reads using MiXCR and keeps one entry per CDR3 protein. This table holds 600,000 to 750,000 distinct CDR3 sequences, 9% to 15% found once. The sample was PBMCs, taken on the day of the yellow fever booster vaccination. These receptors were collected from a man aged 25 to 40 who received the YFV17D yellow fever vaccine.

This clonotype was counted a few times. V gene TRBV18 combines with J gene TRBJ2-7; TRBD2 agrees at 11 bases. Germline CDR1 reads KGHSH; CDR2 reads LQKENI. The CDR3 covers 16 residues. V was pared by 1 base and J by 2 bases, with 4 bases of the junction left unmatched. This chain's CDR3 is CASSPRNSGRAYEQYF. CDR3 sequence (DNA): TGTGCCAGCTCACCACGCAATAGCGGGAGGGCCTACGAGCAGTACTTC.

CDR3 in DNA: TGTGCCAGTATCCGGGACAGGGGGAGCACAGATACGCAGTATTTT. Its protein product is CASIRDRGSTDTQYF. The gene calls are TRBV12-3 or TRBV12-4 and TRBJ2-3; 11 bases match TRBD1. The CDR3 runs 15 residues. The V and J ends lost 9 bases and 0 bases, in that order; junction bases with no gene match: 5.

The CDR3 loop reads CSASLSGRAHQETQYF. The DNA for the CDR3 is TGCAGTGCTAGCCTTAGCGGGAGGGCCCACCAAGAGACCCAGTACTTC. This sequence joins TRBV20-1 and TRBJ2-5; 11 bases match TRBD2. Germline CDR1 reads DFQATT; CDR2 reads SNEGSKA (reference sequence). The trim removed 3 bases at V and 0 bases at J, leaving 6 bases unmatched. The CDR3 runs 16 residues.

V and J are TRBV6-5 and TRBJ2-3; D remains unclear. The germline V gene has CDR1 MNHEY and CDR2 SVGAGI. V was cut by 7 bases and J by 1 base, with 9 bases left in between. The length of the CDR3 is 13 residues. The CDR3 DNA reads TGTGCCAGCACCTACGCAGGCACAGATACGCAGTATTTT. Residues: CASTYAGTDTQYF.

This clonotype has only a few counts. J is TRBJ2-7 and V is TRBV7-2; 11 bases are shared with TRBD2. The CDR3 is made up of 14 amino acids. Losses at the gene ends were 5 bases for V and 5 bases for J; bases not matched to a gene: 5. Germline V gene data show CDR1 as SGHTA and CDR2 as FQGNSA. This CDR3 is CASSPASGRNEQYF. CDR3 DNA: TGTGCCAGCAGCCCCGCTAGCGGGAGGAACGAGCAGTACTTC.

This sequence joins TRBV5-1 and TRBJ2-3; 7 bases line up with TRBD1. Trimming cost V 0 bases and J 3 bases; bases outside gene matches: 7. In germline, CDR1 is SGHRS, CDR2 YFSETQ. This CDR3 is 16 amino acids long. The CDR3 loop is CASSLGLTGQTDTQYF. In DNA, the CDR3 is TGCGCCAGCAGCTTGGGGTTGACAGGGCAAACAGATACGCAGTATTTT.

This clonotype was seen more than once but under ten times. The rearrangement links TRBV29-1 to TRBJ2-7; the D is unclear. This CDR3 has 10 amino acids. Germline-derived CDR1 and CDR2 are SQVTM and ANQGSEA. With 5 bases removed from V and 5 bases from J, the gap between germline ends came to 7 bases. CDR3 DNA: TGCAGCGTTTTATTTGACGAGCAGTACTTC. Protein product: CSVLFDEQYF.

The chain joins TRBV20-1 to TRBJ2-2; either TRBD1 or TRBD2 may supply D (5 bases each). CDR3 length: 14 amino acids. V lost 5 bases and J 2 bases, leaving 12 bases between the germline ends. Germline CDR1 and CDR2: DFQATT and SNEGSKA (reference sequence). The CDR3 nucleotides are TGCAGTGCTTACCCGGGGCTAAACACCGGGGAGCTGTTTTTT. Translated: CSAYPGLNTGELFF.

There are a few counts of this clonotype. The chain employs TRBV5-5 and TRBJ1-2; no definite D call. The length of the CDR3 is 17 residues. Trimming removed 2 bases from V and 4 bases from J, with 21 bases in between. Germline values: CDR1 SGHKS, CDR2 YYEKEE (reference sequence). Written as DNA, the CDR3 is TGTGCCAGCAGCTTTCCCCGCGGCACCGACCTATCCTATGGCTACACCTTC. Encoded protein: CASSFPRGTDLSYGYTF.

This clonotype came up a few times. The V call is TRBV29-1, the J call TRBJ1-5, with D possibly matching TRBD1 (5 bases). From germline, CDR1 is SQVTM and CDR2 ANQGSEA. V lost 4 bases and J 5 bases, leaving 12 bases between the germline ends. The CDR3 loop spans 13 amino acids. The chain's CDR3 is CSVAVDTDQPQHF. In DNA form, the CDR3 reads TGCAGCGTTGCCGTGGACACCGATCAGCCCCAGCATTTT.

About this clonotype: The junction departs from germline at one end; a sequencing error may be responsible. The rearrangement joins TRBV7-9 to TRBJ2-7, with D possibly being TRBD1 (5 bases). The CDR3 covers 13 residues. Germline CDR1 SEHNR, CDR2 FQNEAQ (reference sequence). CDR3 amino acids: CAGRAQAAYEQYF. The CDR3 DNA reads TGTGCCGGCAGAGCACAGGCGGCCTACGAGCAGTACTTC.

This clonotype showed up just a few times. V is TRBV4-3 and J is TRBJ2-5, with 8 nucleotides matching TRBD2. Per the germline V gene, CDR1 is LGHNA and CDR2 is YSLEER. CDR3 length equals 15 residues. The J segment lost 5 bases and the V segment lost 0 bases, leaving 5 bases of the junction unmatched. This CDR3 reads CASSQEAGVRETQYF. The DNA for the CDR3 is TGCGCCAGCAGCCAAGAAGCGGGAGTTCGGGAGACCCAGTACTTC.